The clone carrying this T cell receptor beta chain came up a few times. What it binds is not known. This entry belongs to a study of cytomegalovirus exposure and HLA in healthy donors. General study results and limits: The only immune exposure information that was available was CMV serostatus. Follow-up analysis found HLA locus-dependent TCR association rates, highest for DRB1 and lowest for HLA-C. Reports indicate that TCR beta sequences accurately predicted the HLA-A and HLA-B alleles of most subjects.

In the PCR, 60 Vbeta and 13 Jbeta primers were used. Libraries were prepared by immunoSEQ multiplex PCR; TCRdb keeps only in-frame clonotypes and omits some of them. This table holds around 100,000 clones, approximately 84% found once. Sequenced input: PBMCs. This clonotype was sampled from a woman between 18 and 29 years old in good health and CMV-seropositive.

The DNA for the CDR3 is TGCGCCAGCAGCCCCCAGGATGGCCAGCCCCAGCATTTT. Its protein product is CASSPQDGQPQHF. This chain connects TRBV4-1 to TRBJ1-5; D remains unclear. Trimming stripped 4 bases from V and 7 bases from J, with 11 bases between. CDR3 length: 13 amino acids. From germline, CDR1 is MGHRA and CDR2 YSYEKL.